Presented here are 5 T cell receptor beta chains from one specimen sequenced in a study of technical replicates of blood from several donors. TCRdb's table, derived via immunoSEQ multiplex PCR, lists solely in-frame clones and lacks some. The sample contains some 80,000 clones, 95% to 97% of which appear only once. The sequenced sample was T cells isolated from PBMCs. The receptors shown here come from a human donor in good health.

V usage is TRBV9 and J usage is TRBJ2-5; 8 bases are a match to TRBD1. The CDR3 length is 15 residues. Unmatched junction bases numbered 9, after V lost 3 bases and J lost 5 bases. Looked up from germline, CDR1 is SGDLS and CDR2 is YYNGEE. The CDR3 spells CASSAGQGLGETQYF. As DNA, the CDR3 is TGTGCCAGCAGCGCCGGACAGGGTTTAGGTGAGACCCAGTACTTC.

V usage is TRBV10-3 and J usage is TRBJ2-1; 7 bases fit TRBD2. There are 15 residues in the CDR3. CDR1 and CDR2 from the germline V gene are ENHRY and SYGVKD. The ends lost 10 bases at V and 5 bases at J; junction bases unmatched: 14. CDR3 nucleotide sequence: TGTGCCACGAATCCCAGACTAGCACAAGACAATGAGCAGTTCTTC. Translating it yields CATNPRLAQDNEQFF.

The gene calls are TRBV11-1 and TRBJ1-1, with 11 positions matching TRBD1. This CDR3 comprises 17 residues. J was trimmed by 0 bases and V by 5 bases; bases with no gene match: 8. Per the germline V gene, CDR1 is SGHAT and CDR2 is FQDESV (reference sequence). CDR3 amino acids: CASSPGQGATMNTEAFF. Written as DNA, the CDR3 is TGTGCCAGCAGCCCCGGACAGGGGGCGACCATGAACACTGAAGCTTTCTTT.

This chain links TRBV1 with TRBJ2-7; the table calls TRBD2, which could not be checked here. TRBV1 is a documented pseudogene. The CDR3 has 16 amino acids. In DNA, the CDR3 is TGCACCAGCAGCCAAGATGAGGAGCGGGACTCCTACGAGCAGTACTTC. Encoded protein: CTSSQDEERDSYEQYF.

The rearrangement joins TRBV4-1 to TRBJ2-7, with no clear D. Germline V gene lookup returns CDR1 MGHRA and CDR2 YSYEKL. This CDR3 contains 15 residues. V lost 0 bases and J 3 bases, leaving 12 bases between the germline ends. This CDR3 reads CASSQDGRMYYEQYF. As DNA, the CDR3 is TGCGCCAGCAGCCAAGACGGTCGCATGTACTACGAGCAGTACTTC.